Each of the 18 T cell receptor beta chains below was sequenced from the same sample in a study of beta chain features in type 1 diabetes. Notes on the study in general: Type 1 diabetes patients showed a moderate but significant shortening of TCRB CDR3s in all four CD4+ subsets.

Their target antigens are unknown. Every bit of the isolated RNA underwent reverse transcription, so sequencing read expressed TCRB transcripts. The method was immunoSEQ multiplex PCR; TCRdb's version includes in-frame clones alone and lacks a portion of them. This table has 310,000 or so clones, 9.3% appearing once. What was sequenced was central memory CD4+ T cells from blood. All receptors derive from a man between 25 and 39 years old with type 1 diabetes.

In its sample, this clone was seen a few times. The chain joins TRBV7-8 to TRBJ2-1; D is perhaps TRBD1 or TRBD2 (5 bases each). The CDR3 is 15 amino acids. Germline V gene lookup returns CDR1 SGHVS and CDR2 FQNEAQ. V gave up 1 base and J gave up 8 bases, with 15 bases separating them. The CDR3 nucleotides read TGTGCCAGCAGCTTAGGGGGCCCCACTAGGGATGAGCAGTTCTTC. Encoded protein: CASSLGGPTRDEQFF.

This clone appeared a few times. The CDR3 DNA follows: TGTGCCAGCGGCCTATTCCTGAACACTGAAGCTTTCTTT. Translated: CASGLFLNTEAFF. The chain joins TRBV7-2 to TRBJ1-1, with unresolved D. Trimming took 8 bases from V and 0 from J, leaving 10 bases between them. CDR1 and CDR2 (germline): SGHTA, FQGNSA. The CDR3 contains 13 residues.

This chain connects TRBV7-2 to TRBJ2-6; D not certain. Germline CDR1 is SGHTA and CDR2 is FQGNSA. Trimming cost V 5 bases and J 2 bases, with 13 bases left between them. The CDR3 consists of 16 residues. The CDR3 DNA sequence: TGTGCCAGCAGCCGGAGACAAGCAGCTGGGGCCAACGTCCTGACTTTC. It specifies CASSRRQAAGANVLTF.

This clone has only a few counts. This chain joins TRBV7-9 and TRBJ2-2; D gene uncertain. The CDR3 spans 11 residues. V lost 4 bases, J lost 10 bases, and 7 bases lay in between. CDR1 is SEHNR, CDR2 FQNEAQ, per germline (reference sequence). CDR3 protein: CASSWASELFF. The CDR3 DNA is TGTGCCAGCAGCTGGGCCTCGGAGCTGTTTTTT.

This clone appeared a few times. The rearrangement links TRBV10-1 to TRBJ1-1; the D is unclear. This CDR3 spans 14 amino acids. Germline lookup yields CDR1 WNHNN and CDR2 SYGVQD (reference sequence). The ends were cut back, 6 bases at V and 7 bases at J, with 18 bases in the middle. This chain's CDR3 is CASSPQRVSNEAFF. The CDR3 nucleotides are TGCGCCAGCAGCCCGCAGCGGGTTTCAAATGAAGCTTTCTTT.

This clone appeared a few times. The chain couples TRBV14 to TRBJ2-5; D tentatively fits TRBD1 or TRBD2 (6 bases each). This CDR3 is 15 amino acids long. Germline V gives CDR1 SGHDN, CDR2 FVKESK. The V and J ends lost 1 base and 1 base respectively, with 10 bases between them. The CDR3 DNA sequence: TGTGCCAGCAGCCAAGCCAGGGGACTCCAAGAGACCCAGTACTTC. Translation gives CASSQARGLQETQYF.

About this clone itself: Other DNA sequences of this sample code for an identical CDR3. The genes are TRBV29-1 and TRBJ1-5, with D possibly TRBD1 on 5 matching bases. Trimming took 6 bases from V and 5 from J, leaving 11 bases between them. Germline values: CDR1 SQVTM, CDR2 ANQGSEA. The CDR3 loop spans 12 amino acids. Here the CDR3 DNA reads TGCAGCGTCCGTACGGGGGATCAGCCCCAGCATTTT. Residues: CSVRTGDQPQHF. Looking up the rest from reference TRBV29-1 and TRBJ1-5 gives the full variable domain: SAVISQKPSRDICQRGTSLTIQCQVDSQVTMMFWYRQQPGQSLTLIATANQGSEATYESGFVIDKFPISRPNLTFSTLTVSNMSPEDSSIYLCSVRTGDQPQHFGDGTRLSIL.

This clone has a handful of counts. The CDR3 spells CAWSPLGAGKQETQYF. DNA for the CDR3: TGTGCCTGGAGTCCCTTGGGGGCGGGGAAACAAGAGACCCAGTACTTC. The chain employs TRBV30 and TRBJ2-5, with D perhaps TRBD1 or TRBD2 (6 bases each). This CDR3 comprises 16 residues. Trimming took 2 bases from V and 2 from J, leaving 18 bases between them. Germline assignment: CDR1 GTSNPN and CDR2 SVGIG (reference sequence). The whole variable domain, remainder taken from reference TRBV30 and TRBJ2-5, is SQTIHQWPATLVQPVGSPLSLECTVEGTSNPNLYWYRQAAGRGLQLLFYSVGIGQISSEVPQNLSASRPQDRQFILSSKKLLLSDSGFYLCAWSPLGAGKQETQYFGPGTRLLVL.

As to this clone: Distinct nucleotide sequences in the sample also encode this CDR3. CDR3: CASNRVGDTEAFF. The CDR3 nucleotides are TGTGCCAGCAATAGGGTGGGGGACACTGAAGCTTTCTTT. The chain has TRBV6-1 and TRBJ1-1, with D possibly being TRBD1 (5 bases). Trimming removed 7 bases from V and 3 bases from J, with 12 bases in between. The CDR3 runs to 13 residues. Germline lookup yields CDR1 MNHNS and CDR2 SASEGT.

On this clone: A junction boundary mismatches the germline segment, possibly from a read error. The chain has TRBV7-7 and TRBJ2-5; 8 bases align to TRBD1. This CDR3 region has 13 residues. Germline CDR1 reads SSHAT; CDR2 reads FNYEAQ (reference sequence). CDR3 sequence: CASSGQGGETQYF. DNA of the CDR3: TGTGCTAGCAGCGGACAGGGCGGAGAGACCCAGTACTTC.

The sample holds a few counts of this clone. This chain joins TRBV7-6 and TRBJ2-5; perhaps TRBD1 as D (5 bases). This CDR3 region has 16 residues. Germline-derived CDR1 and CDR2 are SGHVS and FNYEAQ. V gave up 2 bases and J gave up 7 bases, with 20 bases separating them. The CDR3 DNA sequence: TGTGCCAGCAGCTTATCCGAACACAGACTTAGGGGGACCCAGTACTTC. As protein: CASSLSEHRLRGTQYF.

This clone was counted ten times or more. V is TRBV30 and J is TRBJ2-6; D remains ambiguous. The CDR3 runs 12 residues. Trimming pared 8 bases from V and 1 base from J, leaving 6 bases between. Germline CDR1 and CDR2: GTSNPN and SVGIG (reference sequence). CDR3 in amino acids: CAGYSGANVLTF. In DNA, the CDR3 is TGTGCCGGGTATTCTGGGGCCAACGTCCTGACTTTC.

As concerns this clone: The same CDR3 can be traced to other DNA sequences in this sample. The chain links TRBV18 to TRBJ1-1; D ambiguous. The germline V and J ends were trimmed by 2 bases and 6 bases, with 10 bases remaining between them. The CDR3 has 13 residues. CDR1 KGHSH and CDR2 LQKENI come from the germline V gene. The DNA of the CDR3 is TGTGCCAGCTCACCAGGCCTTGACGCTGAAGCTTTCTTT. This encodes CASSPGLDAEAFF.

The chain combines TRBV28 with TRBJ1-4; D might be TRBD1 (6 bases). The CDR3 has 14 amino acids. Germline CDR1 is MDHEN and CDR2 is SYDVKM. The V end was cut by 1 base, the J end by 8 bases, with 11 bases between. The CDR3, as DNA: TGTGCCAGCAGTTTATCGGGGGCGGGCGAAAAACTGTTTTTT. Translated: CASSLSGAGEKLFF.

This clone has a handful of counts. The rearrangement joins TRBV6-5 to TRBJ1-1, with D hard to call. This CDR3 spans 15 amino acids. Germline-derived CDR1 and CDR2 are MNHEY and SVGAGI. The V and J ends lost 4 bases and 6 bases respectively, with 18 bases between them. CDR3 in amino acids: CASSSTRHGPPEAFF. CDR3 sequence (DNA): TGTGCCAGCAGTTCCACACGCCACGGGCCCCCTGAAGCTTTCTTT.

This clone has a handful of counts. The chain joins TRBV4-3 to TRBJ2-3; D is possibly TRBD2 (6 bases). The V end lost 2 bases, the J end lost 3 bases, and 12 bases lay between the germline ends. Per germline, CDR1 LGHNA and CDR2 YSLEER. This CDR3 is 15 amino acids long. The CDR3 DNA reads TGCGCCAGCAGCCAAAACTCGGGGGAAACAGATACGCAGTATTTT. Translating gives CASSQNSGETDTQYF.

The chain couples TRBV20-1 to TRBJ2-7; D is possibly TRBD1 or TRBD2 (5 bases each). V was pared by 3 bases and J by 6 bases, with 9 bases between. The germline V gene encodes CDR1 DFQATT and CDR2 SNEGSKA (reference sequence). The CDR3 is 11 amino acids. The CDR3 region is CSARIGGEQYF. The CDR3 region has the DNA TGCAGTGCTAGGATTGGGGGCGAGCAGTACTTC.

This chain links TRBV6-5 with TRBJ2-2; 7 nucleotides match TRBD1. This CDR3 region has 15 residues. Germline V lookup: CDR1 MNHEY, CDR2 SVGAGI. V lost 8 bases to trimming and J lost 2 bases; unmatched junction nucleotides: 8. For the CDR3, the DNA is TGTGCCAGCCATGTTGGGACAGCCAACACCGGGGAGCTGTTTTTT. Residues: CASHVGTANTGELFF.